Listed below are T cell receptor beta chains from one sample, sequenced in a study of shared clonotypes between healthy human individuals. Produced via immunoSEQ multiplex PCR; TCRdb's table is partial and in-frame only. The sample consists of about 2.5 million clones, just under 95% of them appearing once. Sequenced: naive CD4+ T cells from PBMCs. Every receptor here comes from a man in his late teens or twenties in good health. Some clones in this sample may be carry-over from other donors' samples. Both conserved end residues are part of each CDR3. D genes are given only for firm matches. Clone size is stated in some rows and not others, as once, few, many or a class when expanded.

.	TRBV4-1	.	TRBJ2-6	TGCGCCAGCAGCCAAGGTCCAGCTGGGGCCAACGTCCTGACTTTC	CASSQGPAGANVLTF
once	TRBV11-2	.	TRBJ2-1	TGTGCCAGCAGCTTAGATCTCAGCAATGAGCAGTTCTTC	CASSLDLSNEQFF
.	TRBV25-1	TRBD1	TRBJ1-2	TGTGCCAGCAGTGAAGGGGGGACAGGCGCTTTCACCTTC	CASSEGGTGAFTF
.	TRBV9	.	TRBJ1-3	TGTGCCAGCAGCGTAGCTACGGGGGACACCATATATTTT	CASSVATGDTIYF
.	TRBV2	TRBD2	TRBJ2-3	TGTGCCAGTGGGACTAGCGGGACAGGTCCGACCCCGTATTTT	CASGTSGTGPTPYF
.	TRBV5-1	TRBD1	TRBJ1-2	TGCGCCAGCAGCTTGGCGACAGGACAGGGCCATGGCTACACCTTC	CASSLATGQGHGYTF
few	TRBV4-1	.	TRBJ1-1	TGCGCCAGCAGCTCTCTTCACAGGAGACCACAGAACACTGAAGCTTTCTTT	CASSSLHRRPQNTEAFF
.	TRBV7-8	.	TRBJ2-1	TGTGCCAGCAGCTTAGCGGGTGGGGAGCAGTTCTTC	CASSLAGGEQFF
.	TRBV7-2	.	TRBJ2-1	TGTGCCAGCAGCTTAGTCACAGCGGGCCACAATGAGCAGTTCTTC	CASSLVTAGHNEQFF
.	TRBV28	.	TRBJ2-1	TGTGCCAGCAGTTTAACGGGAGAGCAGTTCTTC	CASSLTGEQFF
.	TRBV6-5	.	TRBJ1-3	TGTGCCAGCAGTGACACCTCTGGAAACACCATATATTTT	CASSDTSGNTIYF
.	TRBV6-5	TRBD2	TRBJ2-3	TGTGCCAGCAGTCCTAGCGGGAGTACAGATACGCAGTATTTT	CASSPSGSTDTQYF
.	TRBV19	.	TRBJ2-3	TGTGCCAGTATTGACTTCACAGATACGCAGTATTTT	CASIDFTDTQYF
.	TRBV19	.	TRBJ2-1	TGTGCCAGTAGCAGCCTCGGGACCTCCTACAATGAGCAGTTCTTC	CASSSLGTSYNEQFF
.	TRBV6-5	TRBD1	TRBJ2-7	TGTGCCAGCAGAACCGGGACAGGCTTTGGCGAGCAGTACTTC	CASRTGTGFGEQYF
once	TRBV11-2	.	TRBJ2-7	TGTGCCAGCAGCTTCGGTCAGTGGACCGACTACGAGCAGTACTTC	CASSFGQWTDYEQYF
.	TRBV5-6	.	TRBJ1-2	TGTGCCAGCAGCTTGCAGGGGCTGTATGGCTACACCTTC	CASSLQGLYGYTF
.	TRBV27	TRBD2	TRBJ2-3	TGTGCCAGCAGTTTAGGAAGGACTAGCGGGACTAGCACAGATACGCAGTATTTT	CASSLGRTSGTSTDTQYF
.	TRBV2	TRBD2	TRBJ2-5	TGTGCCAGCAGGATTGGACTAGCGGGATTGGATTGGGAGACCCAGTACTTC	CASRIGLAGLDWETQYF
few	TRBV5-1	.	TRBJ1-2	TGCGCCAGCAGCTTGGCGGGGGACTATGGCTACACCTTC	CASSLAGDYGYTF
.	TRBV2	.	TRBJ2-1	TGTGCCAGCAGGCCCTTATGGGGAGGAGGAAATGAGCAGTTCTTC	CASRPLWGGGNEQFF
.	TRBV20-1	.	TRBJ1-4	TGCAGTGCTAGAGTTGGAGAAAAACTGTTTTTT	CSARVGEKLFF